The next 2 T cell receptor beta chains were all read from a single sample in a study of blood T cell repertoires in COVID-19. Produced via immunoSEQ multiplex PCR; TCRdb's table is partial and in-frame only. This repertoire shows roughly 140,000 clones, roughly 86% found once; its top ten account for less than 2%. The sequencing sample was made of peripheral blood. The receptors here all came from a man in his 70s with acute or convalescent COVID-19.

The rearrangement joins TRBV7-8 to TRBJ2-1, with 8 bases lining up with TRBD1. The CDR3 runs 15 residues. CDR1 SGHVS and CDR2 FQNEAQ come from the germline V gene. Trimming at V came to 3 bases and at J to 6 bases, leaving 7 bases not matched to a gene. This CDR3 reads CASSFGQGLINEQFF. DNA of the CDR3: TGTGCCAGCAGCTTCGGACAGGGATTAATCAATGAGCAGTTCTTC.

The chain has TRBV20-1 and TRBJ1-2; the D is unclear. The ends were cut back, 3 bases at V and 2 bases at J, with 10 bases in the middle. Germline V CDR1 and CDR2: DFQATT, SNEGSKA (reference sequence). The length of the CDR3 is 13 residues. CDR3 in DNA: TGCAGTGCTAGTCCTACAGCAAACTATGGCTACACCTTC. This encodes CSASPTANYGYTF.